A single sample gave rise to the 30 T cell receptor beta chains below, sequenced in a study of blood T cell repertoires in COVID-19. Method: immunoSEQ multiplex PCR; TCRdb's copy keeps in-frame clones and lacks some. This sample yields over 100,000 clones, of which less than 85% are seen a single time; approximately 12% belongs to the top ten. The sequencing sample was made of peripheral blood. All receptors come from a woman aged 60-70 years with acute or convalescent COVID-19.

The chain couples TRBV6-5 to TRBJ1-2, with D unresolved. Trimming removed 7 bases from V and 4 bases from J, with 19 bases in between. The germline gives CDR1 MNHEY, CDR2 SVGAGI. The CDR3 runs to 15 residues. CDR3 DNA sequence: TGTGCCAGCATCCCCTCGGCGGGTGGAGGCTATGGCTACACCTTC. The encoded protein is CASIPSAGGGYGYTF.

This chain connects TRBV7-8 to TRBJ1-5; D remains unclear. Germline V lookup: CDR1 SGHVS, CDR2 FQNEAQ. The CDR3 has 16 residues. With 0 bases removed from V and 4 bases from J, the gap between germline ends came to 13 bases. The CDR3: CASSLARRRLNQPQHF. Here the CDR3 DNA reads TGTGCCAGCAGCTTAGCTAGAAGGCGGCTGAATCAGCCCCAGCATTTT.

The J gene is TRBJ1-2, the V gene TRBV6-5, with TRBD1 matching over 7 bases. Germline V gene sequence: CDR1 MNHEY, CDR2 SVGAGI. The CDR3 sequence is 16 residues long. After removal of 2 bases from V and 1 base from J, the junction contained 7 bases not matched to a gene. The CDR3 sequence is CASSYIRTGGNYGYTF. The CDR3, as DNA: TGTGCCAGCAGTTACATTCGGACAGGCGGTAACTATGGCTACACCTTC.

This clone was counted once. The chain joins TRBV7-8 to TRBJ2-4, with D perhaps matching TRBD2 (5 bases). CDR3 length equals 13 residues. Per germline, CDR1 SGHVS and CDR2 FQNEAQ. Trimming pared 4 bases from V and 14 bases from J, leaving 18 bases between. Written as DNA, the CDR3 is TGTGCCAGCAGCTCCCAAAAACCCTCGACTAAGTACTTC. Translating gives CASSSQKPSTKYF. The whole variable domain, remainder taken from reference TRBV7-8 and TRBJ2-4, is GAGVSQSPRYKVAKRGQDVALRCDPISGHVSLFWYQQALGQGPEFLTYFQNEAQLDKSGLPSDRFFAERPEGSVSTLKIQRTQQEDSAVYLCASSSQKPSTKYFGAGTRLSVL.

V and J are TRBV3-1 (or the pseudogene TRBV3-2) and TRBJ1-1; D gene ambiguous. Germline V gene sequence: CDR1 LGHDT, CDR2 YNNKEL (reference sequence). The ends were cut back, 3 bases at V and 4 bases at J, with 12 bases in the middle. CDR3 length: 14 residues. CDR3 sequence: CASSQKYGSTEAFF. For the CDR3, the DNA is TGTGCCAGCAGCCAGAAATATGGGAGCACTGAAGCTTTCTTT.

This chain connects TRBV29-1 to TRBJ1-1, with D unresolved. Germline assignment: CDR1 SQVTM and CDR2 ANQGSEA. CDR3 size: 16 residues. Trimming took 0 bases from V and 1 from J, leaving 15 bases between them. CDR3 in DNA: TGCAGCGTTGAAGATCTTAAGAGTTTTGGGAACACTGAAGCTTTCTTT. This sequence encodes CSVEDLKSFGNTEAFF.

The chain combines TRBV13 with TRBJ2-1; D may be TRBD2 (5 bases). The length of the CDR3 is 13 residues. Per the germline V gene, CDR1 is PRHDT and CDR2 is FYEKMQ (reference sequence). Between the trimmed V and J ends, which lost 0 bases and 7 bases, there was a span of 7 bases. CDR3 coding DNA: TGTGCCAGCAGCTTAGGACGGGGAAATGAGCAGTTCTTC. Translating gives CASSLGRGNEQFF.

This chain uses TRBV9 with TRBJ2-4; 8 bases align to TRBD1. The V and J ends lost 4 bases and 4 bases, in that order; junction bases with no gene match: 7. Per germline, CDR1 SGDLS and CDR2 YYNGEE. The CDR3 sequence is 15 residues long. The CDR3, as DNA: TGTGCCAGCAGCTCGGGGACAGGCGGAAAAAACATTCAGTACTTC. Translating it yields CASSSGTGGKNIQYF.

This clone was observed once. The rearrangement joins TRBV6-5 to TRBJ1-3; weak D call: TRBD1 (6 bases). Trimming stripped 6 bases from V and 9 bases from J, with 12 bases between. CDR1 is MNHEY and CDR2 is SVGAGI in the germline V gene. CDR3 size: 12 residues. CDR3 nucleotide sequence: TGTGCCAGCAGAACAGGGAAAAGCACCATATATTTT. Its translation: CASRTGKSTIYF.

This CDR3 is CAWKLSDGTEAFF. CDR3 sequence (DNA): TGTGCCTGGAAATTGAGTGATGGCACTGAAGCTTTCTTT. The genes are TRBV30 and TRBJ1-1; D is unclear. CDR1 and CDR2 from the germline V gene are GTSNPN and SVGIG (reference sequence). CDR3 length: 13 residues. V lost 4 bases, J lost 4 bases, and 13 bases lay in between.

This chain links TRBV7-9 with TRBJ1-2, with D tentatively TRBD1 (5 bases). The germline V and J ends were trimmed by 1 base and 4 bases, with 19 bases remaining between them. The CDR3 loop spans 17 amino acids. Germline CDR1 SEHNR, CDR2 FQNEAQ (reference sequence). The CDR3 sequence is CASSLEIQEGIRYGYTF. DNA of the CDR3: TGTGCCAGCAGCTTAGAGATTCAGGAGGGGATTCGCTATGGCTACACCTTC.

This clone was counted once. The J gene is TRBJ1-5, the V gene TRBV19; the match to TRBD1 covers 7 bases. This CDR3 has 14 residues. Losses at the gene ends were 4 bases for V and 3 bases for J; bases not matched to a gene: 3. Germline assignment: CDR1 LNHDA and CDR2 SQIVND (reference sequence). The CDR3 loop reads CASSSRGDNQPQHF. The DNA of the CDR3 is TGTGCCAGTAGTAGCAGGGGGGACAATCAGCCCCAGCATTTT.

V gene TRBV4-1 combines with J gene TRBJ2-5; weak D call: TRBD2 (6 bases). V was clipped by 0 bases and J by 2 bases, with 7 bases between them. This CDR3 has 14 amino acids. Germline V gives CDR1 MGHRA, CDR2 YSYEKL. The CDR3 sequence: CASSQEGTQETQYF. CDR3 DNA: TGCGCCAGCAGCCAAGAGGGGACTCAAGAGACCCAGTACTTC.

The chain employs TRBV2 and TRBJ1-2; possibly TRBD1 for D (6 bases). CDR3 length equals 13 residues. Between the trimmed V and J ends, which lost 5 bases and 3 bases, there was a span of 10 bases. The germline V gene has CDR1 SNHLY and CDR2 FYNNEI. For the CDR3, the DNA is TGTGCCAGCAGTCAGGGGATCGACTATGGCTACACCTTC. It yields the protein CASSQGIDYGYTF.

V is TRBV27 and J is TRBJ1-2; D unclear. Trimming removed 4 bases at V and 4 bases at J, with 10 bases between. The CDR3 spans 13 residues. CDR1 and CDR2 from the germline V gene are MNHEY and SMNVEV (reference sequence). This CDR3 is CASSSNSPYGYTF. CDR3 DNA: TGTGCCAGCAGTTCTAACAGTCCCTATGGCTACACCTTC.

This clone has only a few counts. Relative to the germline gene, one junction end is altered; a read error may explain this. J is TRBJ2-1 and V is TRBV12-3 or TRBV12-4; D might be TRBD2 (5 bases). CDR3 length equals 13 residues. This CDR3 is CASSYLGLSEQFF. The CDR3 coding sequence is TGTGCCAGTAGTTACCTCGGACTCAGCGAGCAGTTCTTC.

The chain has TRBV7-6 and TRBJ2-3; D unresolved. The germline V and J ends were trimmed by 1 base and 1 base, with 6 bases remaining between them. Germline-derived CDR1 and CDR2 are SGHVS and FNYEAQ. The CDR3 is 14 amino acids. The CDR3 coding sequence is TGTGCCAGCAGCTTAGGCCAGGGCACAGATACGCAGTATTTT. Its protein product is CASSLGQGTDTQYF.

The chain carries TRBV6-5 and TRBJ1-1; D possibly corresponds to TRBD1 (6 bases). This CDR3 has 14 amino acids. Trimming pared 4 bases from V and 9 bases from J, leaving 18 bases between. Germline assignment: CDR1 MNHEY and CDR2 SVGAGI. The CDR3, as DNA: TGTGCCAGCAGTTCGCCGAAGGGGGGGACAAAAGCTTTCTTT. Protein product: CASSSPKGGTKAFF.

The chain is built from TRBV5-4 and TRBJ1-1, with unresolved D. CDR1 is SGHNT and CDR2 is YYREEE in the germline V gene (reference sequence). This CDR3 has 15 residues. With 4 bases removed from V and 4 bases from J, the gap between germline ends came to 17 bases. CDR3 sequence reads: CASSKAVGVGTEAFF. The CDR3, as DNA: TGTGCCAGCAGCAAGGCGGTCGGGGTCGGCACTGAAGCTTTCTTT.

V usage is TRBV7-2 and J usage is TRBJ1-6; TRBD1 might be the D (6 bases). Trimming removed 8 bases from V and 5 bases from J, with 10 bases in between. Per the germline V gene, CDR1 is SGHTA and CDR2 is FQGNSA. The CDR3 is 13 amino acids. CDR3 region: CASLDRNNSPLHF. The CDR3 DNA reads as TGTGCCAGCTTGGACAGAAATAATTCACCCCTCCACTTT.

The chain employs TRBV5-1 and TRBJ2-7; a weak D match, TRBD1 (5 bases). Per germline, CDR1 SGHRS and CDR2 YFSETQ. The germline V and J ends were trimmed by 1 base and 4 bases, with 18 bases remaining between them. CDR3 length equals 16 residues. The CDR3 DNA follows: TGCGCCAGCAGCTTGTCAGCCCAGGGTAGCCTATACGAGCAGTACTTC. Translation gives CASSLSAQGSLYEQYF. Looking up the rest from reference TRBV5-1 and TRBJ2-7 gives the full variable domain: KAGVTQTPRYLIKTRGQQVTLSCSPISGHRSVSWYQQTPGQGLQFLFEYFSETQRNKGNFPGRFSGRQFSNSRSEMNVSTLELGDSALYLCASSLSAQGSLYEQYFGPGTRLTVT.

The rearrangement links TRBV30 to TRBJ1-3; possible D gene TRBD1, 6 bases. The CDR3 is 16 residues long. V was shortened by 3 bases and J by 2 bases, with 17 bases between the two germline ends. The V gene's germline CDR1 is GTSNPN and CDR2 SVGIG (reference sequence). CDR3 loop: CAWSAGGQSAGNTIYF. CDR3 in DNA: TGTGCCTGGAGCGCCGGAGGACAGTCGGCTGGAAACACCATATATTTT.

The genes are TRBV2 and TRBJ1-1; unclear D gene. The ends were cut back, 2 bases at V and 0 bases at J, with 13 bases in the middle. Per germline, CDR1 SNHLY and CDR2 FYNNEI. The CDR3 loop spans 16 amino acids. CDR3 sequence (DNA): TGTGCCAGCAGTGAATACAGTACCCGTCTGAACACTGAAGCTTTCTTT. Its translation is CASSEYSTRLNTEAFF.

The rearrangement links TRBV19 to TRBJ1-2; 8 bases are a match to TRBD1. Trimming cost V 3 bases and J 4 bases; bases outside gene matches: 13. The CDR3 totals 17 residues. Germline V CDR1 and CDR2: LNHDA, SQIVND (reference sequence). The CDR3 reads CASSIGYRGGWLYGYTF. Written as DNA, the CDR3 is TGTGCCAGTAGTATCGGGTACAGGGGGGGATGGCTCTATGGCTACACCTTC. Looking up the rest from reference TRBV19 and TRBJ1-2 gives the full variable domain: DGGITQSPKYLFRKEGQNVTLSCEQNLNHDAMYWYRQDPGQGLRLIYYSQIVNDFQKGDIAEGYSVSREKKESFPLTVTSAQKNPTAFYLCASSIGYRGGWLYGYTFGSGTRLTVV.

The chain combines TRBV2 with TRBJ1-1; TRBD1 matches at 8 bases. The CDR3 is made up of 15 amino acids. Losses at the gene ends were 4 bases for V and 4 bases for J; bases not matched to a gene: 8. Germline V gene sequence: CDR1 SNHLY, CDR2 FYNNEI. The DNA of the CDR3 is TGTGCCAGCAGTGGGGAACAGGGGGTTGCCACTGAAGCTTTCTTT. Protein sequence: CASSGEQGVATEAFF.

The CDR3 DNA sequence: TGTGCCAGCAGCTACACAGGGGGCGTTCAGCCCCAGCATTTT. Its protein is CASSYTGGVQPQHF. The rearrangement joins TRBV7-8 to TRBJ1-5; 9 bases map to TRBD1. Trimming cost V 4 bases and J 6 bases; bases outside gene matches: 4. The CDR3 loop spans 14 amino acids. Germline V lookup: CDR1 SGHVS, CDR2 FQNEAQ.

This chain uses TRBV2 with TRBJ2-3; TRBD2 matches at 8 bases. With V trimmed by 7 bases and J by 1 base, 4 bases remained unmatched. This CDR3 is 14 amino acids long. The V gene's germline CDR1 is SNHLY and CDR2 FYNNEI. In nucleotides, the CDR3 is TGTGCCAGCAACAGCGGGGGTCGCACAGATACGCAGTATTTT. This translates into CASNSGGRTDTQYF.

The chain has TRBV6-5 and TRBJ2-7, with a weak D call TRBD1 (5 bases). CDR3 length: 13 amino acids. The ends were cut back, 5 bases at V and 9 bases at J, with 17 bases in the middle. Germline V lookup: CDR1 MNHEY, CDR2 SVGAGI. The CDR3 region is CASSTTSLGRQYV. The CDR3 DNA sequence: TGTGCCAGCAGTACCACCTCGTTGGGGCGGCAGTACGTC.

The chain links TRBV5-4 to TRBJ1-4, with unresolved D. Germline V gene lookup returns CDR1 SGHNT and CDR2 YYREEE (reference sequence). The CDR3 has 14 residues. The V and J ends lost 0 bases and 8 bases respectively, with 11 bases between them. Here the CDR3 reads CASSLAGIGEKLFF. CDR3 in DNA: TGTGCCAGCAGCTTGGCCGGGATTGGCGAAAAACTGTTTTTT.

The V gene is TRBV5-1, the J gene TRBJ1-2; tentative D call: TRBD1 (6 bases). V lost 0 bases, J lost 0 bases, and 9 bases lay in between. Germline V gene sequence: CDR1 SGHRS, CDR2 YFSETQ. This CDR3 comprises 15 residues. The CDR3 reads CASSLGGQTNYGYTF. CDR3 in DNA: TGCGCCAGCAGCTTGGGGGGACAAACTAACTATGGCTACACCTTC.